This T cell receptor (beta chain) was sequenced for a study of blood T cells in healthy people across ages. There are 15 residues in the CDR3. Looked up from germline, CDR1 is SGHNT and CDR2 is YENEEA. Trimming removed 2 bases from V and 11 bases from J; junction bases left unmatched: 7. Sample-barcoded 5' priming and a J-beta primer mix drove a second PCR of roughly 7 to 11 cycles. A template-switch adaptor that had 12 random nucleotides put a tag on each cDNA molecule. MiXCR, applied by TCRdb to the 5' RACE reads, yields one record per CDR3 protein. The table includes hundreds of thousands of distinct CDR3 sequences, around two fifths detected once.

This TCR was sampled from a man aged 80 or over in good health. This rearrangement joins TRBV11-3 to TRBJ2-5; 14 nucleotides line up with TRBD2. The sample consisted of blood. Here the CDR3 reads CASSLSTSGGGEQYF. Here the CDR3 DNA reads TGTGCCAGCAGCTTATCGACTAGCGGGGGGGGTGAGCAGTACTTC.